This T cell receptor beta chain emerged from a study of T cells in Graves' hyperthyroidism and ophthalmopathy. Study summary: Once the initial diagnosis was made, peripheral blood was obtained before any treatment.

General study results and limits: With a median lead of roughly 6.8 months before onset, the model predicted ophthalmopathy. The authors' 13 V-J model separated ophthalmopathy from stable hyperthyroidism.

Trimming shortened V by 3 bases and J by 3 bases, and 12 bases separated the two germline ends. The CDR3 has 14 residues. CDR1 and CDR2 (germline): LNHDA, SQIVND (reference sequence). From RNA transcripts, TCR beta CDR3 regions were amplified. TCR CDR3 underwent first-round RT-PCR with the HTBI primer set. TCRdb re-analysed the multiplex PCR reads in MiXCR, keeping a single row per CDR3 protein. In the table there are some 700,000 distinct CDR3 sequences, about 18% of which are singletons. Patients were excluded for uncontrolled infection, other autoimmune disease, pregnancy or lactation. This clonotype was detected a few times. As yet, its antigen is unknown.

The sequencing input was blood. The chain combines TRBV19 with TRBJ2-7; D tentatively fits TRBD1 or TRBD2 (5 bases each). This TCR derives from a man in his fifties or sixties with Graves' hyperthyroidism. This CDR3 is CASSIGATGYEQYF. The CDR3 nucleotides are TGTGCCAGTAGTATCGGGGCAACTGGCTACGAGCAGTACTTC.